This paragraph reports one T cell receptor beta chain. Antigen: not known. The entry originates in a study of T cell repertoires in cytomegalovirus infection. Study context: Shared public TCR beta signatures pointed to both CMV infection and a matching HLA type. Study results and limitations: There were HLA-C-restricted CMV-specific TCR beta clonotypes dominating the ex vivo response. CMV carriers having the relevant HLA were flagged by cumulative public TCR beta family frequency.

In TCRdb, the reads were re-called with MiXCR into one record per CDR3 protein. This table holds over 150,000 distinct CDR3 sequences, approximately 20% found once. This CDR3 spans 13 amino acids. Germline V gives CDR1 SGHVS, CDR2 FQNEAQ. Trimming took off 3 bases at V and 5 bases at J, with 10 bases between the two ends. Material for sequencing was PBMCs. The receptor was derived from a human donor in good health (CMV status not recorded). Some clones in this sample may be carry-over from other donors' samples. The genes are TRBV7-8 and TRBJ2-5; D possibly matches TRBD1 or TRBD2 (5 bases each). As DNA, the CDR3 is TGTGCCAGCAGCTTGTTCGGGGCCGAGACCCAGTACTTC. Amino acids: CASSLFGAETQYF.